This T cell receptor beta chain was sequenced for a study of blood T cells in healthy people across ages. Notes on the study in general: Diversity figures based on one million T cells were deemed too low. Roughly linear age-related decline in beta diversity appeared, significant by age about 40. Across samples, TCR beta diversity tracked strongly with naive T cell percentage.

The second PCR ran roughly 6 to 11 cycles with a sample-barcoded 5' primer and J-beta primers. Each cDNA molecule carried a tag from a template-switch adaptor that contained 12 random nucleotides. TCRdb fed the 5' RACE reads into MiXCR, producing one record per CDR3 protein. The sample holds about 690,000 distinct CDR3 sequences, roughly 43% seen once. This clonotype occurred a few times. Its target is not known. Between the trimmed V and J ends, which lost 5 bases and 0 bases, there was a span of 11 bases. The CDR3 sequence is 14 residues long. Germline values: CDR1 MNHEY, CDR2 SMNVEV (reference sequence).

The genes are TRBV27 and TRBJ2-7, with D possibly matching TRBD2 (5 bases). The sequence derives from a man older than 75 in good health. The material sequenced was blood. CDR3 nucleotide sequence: TGTGCCAGCAGTCCATCGGGATACTCCTACGAGCAGTACTTC. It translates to CASSPSGYSYEQYF.